These 15 T cell receptor beta chains came from one sample sequenced in a study of blood T cell repertoires in COVID-19. The method was immunoSEQ multiplex PCR; TCRdb's version includes in-frame clones alone and lacks a portion of them. This sample carries 81,000 or so clones, 70% to 90% of them seen once, and the ten largest clones take 8.5% to 10%. Sequences were obtained from peripheral blood. These receptors were taken from a man aged 50 to 59 with COVID-19, enrolled during active disease.

The chain links TRBV3-1 (or the pseudogene TRBV3-2) to TRBJ1-3; no reliable D call. Trimming shortened V by 4 bases and J by 0 bases, and 16 bases separated the two germline ends. The CDR3 is 17 amino acids. Per the germline V gene, CDR1 is LGHDT and CDR2 is YNNKEL (reference sequence). CDR3 sequence reads: CASSREITMGSGNTIYF. CDR3 nucleotides: TGTGCCAGCAGCCGAGAAATAACTATGGGCTCTGGAAACACCATATATTTT.

This clone was detected only a few times. This rearrangement joins TRBV7-3 to TRBJ1-5, with D perhaps matching TRBD1 (5 bases). V gave up 1 base and J gave up 3 bases, with 16 bases separating them. The germline V gene has CDR1 SGHTA and CDR2 FQGTGA. This CDR3 is 17 amino acids long. CDR3 protein: CASSLIVGGRINQPQHF. The CDR3 DNA reads TGTGCCAGCAGCTTAATTGTGGGGGGGAGGATCAATCAGCCCCAGCATTTT.

The CDR3 spells CASSSSGRIHNEQFF. Here the CDR3 DNA reads TGTGCCAGCAGTTCTAGCGGGAGGATCCACAATGAGCAGTTCTTC. The V and J genes are TRBV28 and TRBJ2-1, with 11 bases aligning to TRBD2. With V trimmed by 4 bases and J by 5 bases, 4 bases remained unmatched. This CDR3 has 15 residues. Germline-derived CDR1 and CDR2 are MDHEN and SYDVKM. The variable domain in full, completed from reference TRBV28 and TRBJ2-1, reads DVKVTQSSRYLVKRTGEKVFLECVQDMDHENMFWYRQDPGLGLRLIYFSYDVKMKEKGDIPEGYSVSREKKERFSLILESASTNQTSMYLCASSSSGRIHNEQFFGPGTRLTVL.

The genes are TRBV6-6 and TRBJ2-7, with D hard to call. CDR3 length: 15 residues. CDR1 is MNHNY and CDR2 is SVGAGI in the germline V gene (reference sequence). V was trimmed by 0 bases and J by 0 bases, leaving 9 bases between them. CDR3 sequence: CASSYSARNSYEQYF. The CDR3, as DNA: TGTGCCAGCAGTTACTCGGCTAGGAACTCCTACGAGCAGTACTTC.

The rearrangement uses TRBV7-9 and TRBJ1-2; 11 nucleotides agree with TRBD1. The CDR3 totals 15 residues. Germline V gives CDR1 SEHNR, CDR2 FQNEAQ (reference sequence). V trimming: 5 bases; J trimming: 7 bases; junction bases outside the gene matches: 9. The CDR3 nucleotides are TGTGCCAGCAGCGGCCTGGACAGGGGGCAGGTTGGCTACACCTTC. It specifies CASSGLDRGQVGYTF.

The chain employs TRBV19 and TRBJ1-1, with a weak D call TRBD1 (5 bases). This CDR3 has 13 residues. V lost 4 bases and J 1 base, leaving 7 bases between the germline ends. Looked up from germline, CDR1 is LNHDA and CDR2 is SQIVND (reference sequence). The CDR3 DNA sequence: TGTGCCAGTAGTACAGGGAAGAACACTGAAGCTTTCTTT. Translating it yields CASSTGKNTEAFF.

The gene calls are TRBV5-1 and TRBJ2-1, with TRBD2 matching 10 bases. Trimming cost V 5 bases and J 1 base; bases outside gene matches: 6. This CDR3 has 16 residues. Germline V gives CDR1 SGHRS, CDR2 YFSETQ. The DNA for the CDR3 is TGCGCCAGCAGTTCCCGGACTAGCGGTTCCTACAATGAGCAGTTCTTC. It is translated as CASSSRTSGSYNEQFF.

V is TRBV2 and J is TRBJ1-2; 9 bases match TRBD1. This CDR3 contains 13 residues. The germline V gene has CDR1 SNHLY and CDR2 FYNNEI. Trimming at V came to 5 bases and at J to 3 bases, leaving 1 base not matched to a gene. The CDR3 DNA follows: TGTGCCAGCAGTCGGACAGGGGACTATGGCTACACCTTC. This sequence encodes CASSRTGDYGYTF.

The gene calls are TRBV27 and TRBJ1-2, with 10 bases that match TRBD1. The trim removed 5 bases at V and 4 bases at J, leaving 7 bases unmatched. From germline, CDR1 is MNHEY and CDR2 SMNVEV (reference sequence). The CDR3 is 15 residues long. The CDR3 sequence: CASSPGQGSIYGYTF. Here the CDR3 DNA reads TGTGCCAGCAGTCCGGGACAGGGGTCCATCTATGGCTACACCTTC.

The rearrangement joins TRBV9 to TRBJ1-3, with D unclear. Between the trimmed V and J ends, which lost 5 bases and 0 bases, there was a span of 12 bases. CDR1 and CDR2 from the germline V gene are SGDLS and YYNGEE. This CDR3 contains 15 residues. The CDR3 spells CASSGSRLSGNTIYF. Here the CDR3 DNA reads TGTGCCAGCAGTGGTTCAAGACTCTCTGGAAACACCATATATTTT.

Here the CDR3 DNA reads TGTGCCAGCAGCAAATTCCCCCCGGGACTAGCGGGAGCCGGGGAGCTGTTTTTT. Its protein is CASSKFPPGLAGAGELFF. J is TRBJ2-2 and V is TRBV5-4; 14 nucleotides align to TRBD2. CDR1 and CDR2 (germline): SGHNT, YYREEE (reference sequence). The V segment lost 4 bases and the J segment 6 bases; nucleotides outside the gene matches: 11. This CDR3 is built from 18 residues.

The genes are TRBV6-4 and TRBJ2-1, with 7 bases fitting TRBD1. This CDR3 has 14 residues. V was pared by 5 bases and J by 5 bases, with 6 bases of the junction left unmatched. Germline values: CDR1 MRHNA, CDR2 SNTAGT. CDR3 nucleotide sequence: TGTGCCAGCAGTTTGGACAGGAGTAACAATGAGCAGTTCTTC. As protein: CASSLDRSNNEQFF.

This rearrangement joins TRBV11-1 to TRBJ2-1, with no clear D. V dropped 0 bases and J dropped 9 bases, with 12 bases sitting between them. Looked up from germline, CDR1 is SGHAT and CDR2 is FQDESV (reference sequence). The CDR3 runs to 14 residues. This CDR3 reads CASSLAGLDVEQFF. CDR3 DNA sequence: TGTGCCAGCAGCTTAGCCGGTCTAGATGTTGAGCAGTTCTTC.

The CDR3 spells CASSLVGRRDTQYF. Written as DNA, the CDR3 is TGTGCCAGCAGCTTAGTGGGGCGCAGGGATACGCAGTATTTT. V and J are TRBV7-2 and TRBJ2-3; D might be TRBD1 (5 bases). The germline CDR1 and CDR2 sequences are SGHTA and FQGNSA. The CDR3 totals 14 residues. V shed 1 base and J shed 6 bases, with 11 bases lying between them. Based on the CDR3 plus reference TRBV7-2 and TRBJ2-3, the full variable domain is GAGVSQSPSNKVTEKGKDVELRCDPISGHTALYWYRQSLGQGLEFLIYFQGNSAPDKSGLPSDRFSAERTGGSVSTLTIQRTQQEDSAVYLCASSLVGRRDTQYFGPGTRLTVL.

The chain links TRBV3-1 (or the pseudogene TRBV3-2) to TRBJ2-5, with TRBD2 matching 11 bases. Germline CDR1 and CDR2: LGHDT and YNNKEL (reference sequence). Trimming at V came to 4 bases and at J to 1 base, leaving 2 bases not matched to a gene. This CDR3 region has 15 residues. CDR3 DNA: TGTGCCAGCAGCCCCGGGACTAGCGGCCAAGAGACCCAGTACTTC. Amino acids: CASSPGTSGQETQYF.